Listed below are T cell receptor beta chains from one sample, sequenced in a study of cytomegalovirus exposure and HLA in healthy donors. Assay: immunoSEQ multiplex PCR; the TCRdb copy retains only in-frame clones and omits some. Among 100,000 or so clones listed, roughly 83% were seen once. The specimen sequenced was PBMCs. These receptors came from a young man in good health and CMV-seronegative. CDR3s include the opening cysteine and the closing phenylalanine or tryptophan. D genes are given only for firm matches. A row's size may be missing; if present it is once, few, many or a size class.

j_gene: TRBJ1-2; abundance: .; d_gene: .; v_gene: TRBV5-4; CDR3aa: CASSLTWGGPFYGYTF; CDR3nt: TGTGCCAGCAGCTTGACTTGGGGGGGGCCCTTTTATGGCTACACCTTC
j_gene: TRBJ1-4; abundance: .; d_gene: .; v_gene: TRBV5-1; CDR3aa: CASSLPTGDGGEKLFF; CDR3nt: TGCGCCAGCAGCTTGCCGACGGGGGACGGAGGGGAAAAACTGTTTTTT
j_gene: TRBJ2-3; abundance: .; d_gene: TRBD1; v_gene: TRBV6-5; CDR3aa: CASRSTGGGTDTQYF; CDR3nt: TGTGCCAGCAGATCAACAGGGGGCGGCACAGATACGCAGTATTTT
j_gene: TRBJ1-5; abundance: .; d_gene: .; v_gene: TRBV7-2; CDR3aa: CASSLVGQLNQPQHF; CDR3nt: TGTGCCAGCAGCTTAGTGGGGCAGCTTAATCAGCCCCAGCATTTT
j_gene: TRBJ1-2; abundance: .; d_gene: TRBD1; v_gene: TRBV6-1; CDR3aa: CAGRPGTGAYGYTF; CDR3nt: TGTGCGGGAAGGCCGGGGACAGGCGCCTATGGCTACACCTTC
j_gene: TRBJ2-3; abundance: .; d_gene: TRBD2; v_gene: TRBV6-4; CDR3aa: CASSDKGLGRSTDTQYF; CDR3nt: TGTGCCAGCAGTGATAAGGGACTAGGAAGAAGCACAGATACGCAGTATTTT
j_gene: TRBJ2-1; abundance: many; d_gene: TRBD1; v_gene: TRBV6-6; CDR3aa: CATAGTGDVGEQFF; CDR3nt: TGTGCCACCGCCGGGACAGGGGACGTCGGTGAGCAGTTCTTC
j_gene: TRBJ1-2; abundance: .; d_gene: .; v_gene: TRBV5-6; CDR3aa: CASSTGVTVDYGYTF; CDR3nt: TGTGCCAGCAGCACGGGCGTGACAGTAGACTATGGCTACACCTTC
j_gene: TRBJ1-2; abundance: .; d_gene: TRBD1; v_gene: TRBV28; CDR3aa: CASSLQGVYYGYTF; CDR3nt: TGTGCCAGCAGTTTACAGGGGGTTTACTATGGCTACACCTTC
j_gene: TRBJ2-2; abundance: .; d_gene: .; v_gene: TRBV6-4; CDR3aa: CASSGTSNTGELFF; CDR3nt: TGTGCCAGCAGCGGGACTTCGAACACCGGGGAGCTGTTTTTT
j_gene: TRBJ2-3; abundance: .; d_gene: .; v_gene: TRBV4-3; CDR3aa: CASSPEGRSTDTQYF; CDR3nt: TGCGCCAGCAGCCCAGAGGGGCGAAGCACAGATACGCAGTATTTT
j_gene: TRBJ2-7; abundance: .; d_gene: TRBD2; v_gene: TRBV25-1; CDR3aa: CASSRAGGRYEQYF; CDR3nt: TGTGCCAGCAGTAGGGCGGGAGGGCGCTACGAGCAGTACTTC
j_gene: TRBJ2-7; abundance: .; d_gene: TRBD2; v_gene: TRBV28; CDR3aa: CASNGLAGGYEQYF; CDR3nt: TGTGCCAGCAATGGACTAGCGGGAGGGTACGAGCAGTACTTC
j_gene: TRBJ1-6; abundance: .; d_gene: TRBD1; v_gene: TRBV28; CDR3aa: CASSGGTGIYNSPLHF; CDR3nt: TGTGCCAGCAGTGGGGGGACAGGCATTTATAATTCACCCCTCCACTTT
j_gene: TRBJ1-1; abundance: .; d_gene: .; v_gene: TRBV11-3; CDR3aa: CASSREPGTGTEAFF; CDR3nt: TGTGCCAGCAGCCGTGAGCCGGGTACGGGCACTGAAGCTTTCTTT
j_gene: TRBJ2-3; abundance: .; d_gene: TRBD2; v_gene: TRBV29-1; CDR3aa: CSVATSGSSTDTQYF; CDR3nt: TGCAGCGTTGCTACTAGCGGATCTAGCACAGATACGCAGTATTTT
j_gene: TRBJ1-2; abundance: .; d_gene: TRBD1; v_gene: TRBV30; CDR3aa: CAWSARQGAITF; CDR3nt: TGTGCCTGGAGTGCCCGACAGGGCGCGATCACCTTC
j_gene: TRBJ2-3; abundance: .; d_gene: .; v_gene: TRBV7-9; CDR3aa: CASSVARDTQYF; CDR3nt: TGTGCCAGCAGCGTAGCTCGAGATACGCAGTATTTT
j_gene: TRBJ1-4; abundance: .; d_gene: .; v_gene: TRBV30; CDR3aa: CAWIGTNNEKLFF; CDR3nt: TGTGCCTGGATTGGCACAAATAATGAAAAACTGTTTTTT
j_gene: TRBJ1-5; abundance: .; d_gene: TRBD1; v_gene: TRBV19; CDR3aa: CASSPRQGAYLNQPQHF; CDR3nt: TGTGCCAGTAGTCCCAGACAGGGGGCTTATCTCAATCAGCCCCAGCATTTT
j_gene: TRBJ2-3; abundance: .; d_gene: TRBD2; v_gene: TRBV11-2; CDR3aa: CASSLGPSGGGDTQYF; CDR3nt: TGTGCCAGCAGCTTAGGGCCTAGCGGAGGCGGGGATACGCAGTATTTT
j_gene: TRBJ2-2; abundance: once; d_gene: TRBD2; v_gene: TRBV25-1; CDR3aa: CASGVAGASTGELFF; CDR3nt: TGTGCCAGCGGCGTAGCGGGAGCAAGTACCGGGGAGCTGTTTTTT
j_gene: TRBJ1-3; abundance: once; d_gene: TRBD1; v_gene: TRBV5-1; CDR3aa: CASSVAPGGSGNTIYF; CDR3nt: TGCGCCAGCAGCGTAGCTCCAGGGGGCTCTGGAAACACCATATATTTT